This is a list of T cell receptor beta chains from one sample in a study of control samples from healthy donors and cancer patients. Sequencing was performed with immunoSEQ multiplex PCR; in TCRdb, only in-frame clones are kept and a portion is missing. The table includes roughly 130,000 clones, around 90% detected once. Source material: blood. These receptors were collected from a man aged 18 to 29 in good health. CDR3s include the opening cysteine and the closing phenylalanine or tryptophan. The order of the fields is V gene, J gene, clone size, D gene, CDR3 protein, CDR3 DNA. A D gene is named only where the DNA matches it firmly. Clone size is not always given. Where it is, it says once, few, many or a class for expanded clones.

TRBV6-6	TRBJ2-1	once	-	CASSYREPGVYEQFF	TGTGCCAGCAGTTACCGCGAACCCGGGGTCTATGAGCAGTTCTTC
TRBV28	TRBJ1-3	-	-	CASSFHLPGNTIYF	TGTGCCAGCAGTTTCCACCTTCCTGGAAACACCATATATTTT
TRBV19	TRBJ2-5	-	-	CATGTWVGTQYF	TGTGCCACTGGGACGTGGGTAGGGACCCAGTACTTC
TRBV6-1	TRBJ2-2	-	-	CASSDLELFF	TGTGCCAGCAGTGACCTCGAGCTGTTTTTT
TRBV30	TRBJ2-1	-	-	CAGTHNEQFF	TGTGCCGGGACTCACAATGAGCAGTTCTTC
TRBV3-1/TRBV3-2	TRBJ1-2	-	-	CASSQAVDGYTF	TGTGCCAGCAGCCAAGCGGTGGATGGCTACACCTTC
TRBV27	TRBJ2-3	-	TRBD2	CASSLYPPGAGAADTQYF	TGTGCCAGCAGTTTATACCCCCCGGGAGCGGGGGCCGCAGATACGCAGTATTTT
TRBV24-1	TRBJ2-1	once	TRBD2	CATSDRTSGSYEQFF	TGTGCCACCAGTGACCGGACTAGCGGGAGTTATGAGCAGTTCTTC
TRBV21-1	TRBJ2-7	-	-	CASRSGGDRGDEQYF	TGTGCCAGCAGATCAGGAGGGGACAGGGGGGACGAGCAGTACTTC
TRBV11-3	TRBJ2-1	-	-	CASSPGAYNEQFF	TGTGCCAGCAGCCCAGGCGCTTACAATGAGCAGTTCTTC
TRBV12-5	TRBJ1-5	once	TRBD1	CASGLGQGLPQHF	TGTGCTAGTGGTCTGGGACAGGGGTTGCCCCAGCATTTT
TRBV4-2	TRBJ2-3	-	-	CASSQDVPTDTQYF	TGTGCCAGCAGCCAAGATGTCCCCACAGATACGCAGTATTTT
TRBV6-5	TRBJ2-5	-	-	CATTGFETQYF	TGTGCCACCACAGGGTTCGAGACCCAGTACTTC
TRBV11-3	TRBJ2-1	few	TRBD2	CASSLEGLAGTGLNEQFF	TGTGCCAGCAGCTTAGAGGGACTAGCGGGAACTGGGCTCAATGAGCAGTTCTTC
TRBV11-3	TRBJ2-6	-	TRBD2	CASSPILGRETVGANVLTF	TGTGCCAGCAGCCCCATATTGGGGCGGGAGACGGTTGGGGCCAACGTCCTGACTTTC
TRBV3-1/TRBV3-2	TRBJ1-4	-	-	CASSQDTLQKLFF	TGTGCCAGCAGCCAGGACACGCTTCAAAAACTGTTTTTT
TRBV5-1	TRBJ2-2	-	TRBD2	CASSDTGGFTGELFF	TGCGCCAGCAGCGACACGGGGGGTTTCACCGGGGAGCTGTTTTTT
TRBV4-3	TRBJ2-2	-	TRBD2	CASSRTAGGTGELFF	TGCGCCAGCAGCCGAACAGCGGGAGGGACCGGGGAGCTGTTTTTT
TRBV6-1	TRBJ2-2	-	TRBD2	CASSEARAGADTGELFF	TGTGCCAGCAGTGAAGCGAGAGCGGGGGCGGACACCGGGGAGCTGTTTTTT
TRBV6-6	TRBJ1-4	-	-	CASSIGRLNEKLFF	TGTGCCAGCAGTATAGGCAGGCTTAATGAAAAACTGTTTTTT
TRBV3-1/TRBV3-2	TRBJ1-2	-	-	CASKLGRSLGGYTF	TGTGCCAGTAAACTGGGGCGCAGCCTCGGTGGCTACACCTTC
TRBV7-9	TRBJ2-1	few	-	CASSLEAWSVSWGQFF	TGTGCCAGCAGCTTAGAAGCGTGGTCGGTCTCCTGGGGGCAGTTCTTC
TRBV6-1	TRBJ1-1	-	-	CASSEAWARVNTEAFF	TGTGCCAGCAGTGAAGCATGGGCCAGGGTGAACACTGAAGCTTTCTTT
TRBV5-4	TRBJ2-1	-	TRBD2	CASSSSATSGKGEQFF	TGTGCCAGCAGCTCTTCGGCAACTAGCGGGAAGGGTGAGCAGTTCTTC
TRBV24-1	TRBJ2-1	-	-	CATSDGRGSYNEQFF	TGTGCCACCAGTGATGGACGGGGCTCCTACAATGAGCAGTTCTTC
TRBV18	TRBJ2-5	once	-	CASSSTPLETQYF	TGTGCCAGCTCGTCGACCCCTCTAGAGACCCAGTACTTC
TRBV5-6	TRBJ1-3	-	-	CASSLLQDKGNTIYF	TGTGCCAGCAGCTTGCTTCAGGATAAGGGAAACACCATATATTTT
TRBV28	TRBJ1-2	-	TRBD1	CASSPGGGAGYTF	TGTGCCAGCAGTCCAGGGGGCGGCGCTGGCTACACCTTC
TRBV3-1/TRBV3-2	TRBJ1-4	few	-	CASSQGGEKLFF	TGTGCCAGCAGCCAAGGGGGTGAAAAACTGTTTTTT
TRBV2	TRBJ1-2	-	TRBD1	CASSEYRGLDYTF	TGTGCCAGCAGTGAATACAGGGGGCTGGACTACACCTTC
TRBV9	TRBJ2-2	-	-	CASSVRGGTGELFF	TGTGCCAGCAGCGTAAGGGGAGGTACCGGGGAGCTGTTTTTT
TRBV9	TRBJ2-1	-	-	CASSVGLAKIDEQFF	TGTGCCAGCAGCGTAGGGCTAGCGAAAATCGATGAGCAGTTCTTC
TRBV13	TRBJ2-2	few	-	CASSRTATNTGELFF	TGTGCCAGCAGCCGGACAGCAACGAACACCGGGGAGCTGTTTTTT
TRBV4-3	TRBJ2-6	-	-	CASSTWQGSGANVLTF	TGCGCCAGTTCGACCTGGCAGGGCTCTGGGGCCAACGTCCTGACTTTC
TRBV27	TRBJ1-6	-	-	CASSLQGRSDSPLHF	TGTGCCAGCAGTTTACAGGGGCGTTCGGATTCACCCCTCCACTTT
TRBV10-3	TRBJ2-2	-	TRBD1	CAISPGQPRDTGELFF	TGTGCCATCAGCCCGGGACAGCCGAGGGACACCGGGGAGCTGTTTTTT
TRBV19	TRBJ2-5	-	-	CASSTGIQETQYF	TGTGCCAGTAGTACAGGTATCCAAGAGACCCAGTACTTC
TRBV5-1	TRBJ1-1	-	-	CASSLRVHTVLGTEAFF	TGCGCCAGCAGCTTGAGGGTTCATACGGTCCTGGGCACTGAAGCTTTCTTT
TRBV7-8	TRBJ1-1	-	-	CASGRRDLNTEAFF	TGTGCCAGCGGTAGAAGGGACTTGAACACTGAAGCTTTCTTT
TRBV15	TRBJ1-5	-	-	CATSMGNQPQHF	TGTGCCACCAGCATGGGGAATCAGCCCCAGCATTTT
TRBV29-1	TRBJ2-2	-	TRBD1	CSVQGQGMSGELFF	TGCAGCGTCCAAGGACAGGGCATGTCCGGGGAGCTGTTTTTT
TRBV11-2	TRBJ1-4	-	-	CASSLAPQGNEKLFF	TGTGCCAGCAGCTTGGCTCCACAGGGAAATGAAAAACTGTTTTTT
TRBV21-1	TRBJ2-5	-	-	CASSKGGEETQYF	TGTGCCAGCAGCAAAGGAGGGGAAGAGACCCAGTACTTC
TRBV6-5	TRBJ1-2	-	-	CASSSLITDNYGYTF	TGTGCCAGCAGTTCCCTGATAACAGATAACTATGGCTACACCTTC
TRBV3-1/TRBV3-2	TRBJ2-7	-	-	CASSRLDEQYF	TGTGCCAGCAGCCGCCTCGACGAGCAGTACTTC
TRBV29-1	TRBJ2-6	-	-	CSVEDLNSGANVLTF	TGCAGCGTTGAAGATTTGAACTCTGGGGCCAACGTCCTGACTTTC